This T cell receptor beta chain was captured by sequencing in a study of blood T cells in healthy people across ages. About the study: Every two T cells gave about one barcoded beta molecule via template switching.

A sample-barcoded 5' primer and a J-beta primer mix were used in a second PCR of about 7 to 11 cycles. A template-switch adaptor containing 12 random nucleotides labeled each cDNA molecule. MiXCR, applied by TCRdb to the 5' RACE reads, yields one record per CDR3 protein. Of 1.4 million to 1.5 million distinct CDR3 sequences listed, around 42% were seen once; the top ten hold roughly 8.2%. Every participating donor contributed about 10 milliliters of peripheral blood through a draw. There are a few counts of this clonotype. The CDR3 sequence is 13 residues long. V was trimmed by 3 bases and J by 5 bases, leaving 12 bases between them. From germline, CDR1 is SGHKS and CDR2 YYEKEE (reference sequence).

The sequencing sample was made of blood. The chain is built from TRBV5-5 and TRBJ2-7, with D uncertain. The sequence derives from a woman aged 18 to 35 in good health. The CDR3 region is CASSWDRLDEQYF. CDR3 nucleotide sequence: TGTGCCAGCAGCTGGGATCGGTTAGACGAGCAGTACTTC.